The 2 T cell receptor beta chains given below trace back to one sample, sequenced in a study of T cells in women clearing cervical HPV infection. Repertoires were generated with immunoSEQ multiplex PCR, while TCRdb's copy carries only in-frame clones and drops some. The sample includes about 32,000 clones. Sequences were obtained from blood buffy coat. All receptors come from a woman aged 18-70 years with a cervical HPV16 infection that either progressed to CIN3+ or cleared (not recorded which).

A remark on this clone: From the germline J gene comes the end of the CDR3, since the read stops 3 residues before it. The chain is built from TRBV2 and TRBJ2-2, with 11 bases matching TRBD2. Per germline, CDR1 SNHLY and CDR2 FYNNEI. The V segment lost 10 bases and the J segment 6 bases; nucleotides outside the gene matches: 4. This CDR3 has 13 amino acids. The CDR3 is CATTTSGAGELFF. Incomplete CDR3 DNA: TGTGCCACCACGACTAGCGGGGCCGGGGAG.

Note on this clone: From the germline J gene comes the end of the CDR3, since the read stops 3 residues before it. The chain joins TRBV2 to TRBJ1-1, with 7 bases aligning to TRBD1. The germline gives CDR1 SNHLY, CDR2 FYNNEI. V shed 6 bases and J 0 bases; nucleotides not matched to a gene: 4. CDR3 length: 14 amino acids. The part of the CDR3 DNA that was read is TGTGCCAGCAGATCGACAGGGTTGAACACTGAA. Amino acids: CASRSTGLNTE. In full, the CDR3 reads CASRSTGLNTEAFF.